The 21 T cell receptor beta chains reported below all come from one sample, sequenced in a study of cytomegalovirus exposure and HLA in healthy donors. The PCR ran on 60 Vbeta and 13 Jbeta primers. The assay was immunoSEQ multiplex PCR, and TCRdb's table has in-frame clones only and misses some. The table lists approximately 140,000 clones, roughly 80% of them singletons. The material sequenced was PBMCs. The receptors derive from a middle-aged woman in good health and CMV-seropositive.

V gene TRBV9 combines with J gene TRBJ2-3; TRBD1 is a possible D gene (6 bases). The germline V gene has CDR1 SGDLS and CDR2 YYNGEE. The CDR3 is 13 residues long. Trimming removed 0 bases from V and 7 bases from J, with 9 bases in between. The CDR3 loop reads CASSVEQGHTQYF. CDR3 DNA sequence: TGTGCCAGCAGCGTAGAGCAGGGGCATACGCAGTATTTT.

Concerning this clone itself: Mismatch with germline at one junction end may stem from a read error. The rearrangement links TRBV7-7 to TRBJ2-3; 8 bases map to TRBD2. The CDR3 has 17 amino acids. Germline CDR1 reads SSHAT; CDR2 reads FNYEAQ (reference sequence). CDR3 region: CASKVLADLTSTDTQYF. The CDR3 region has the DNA TGTGCCAGCAAGGTACTAGCGGACCTAACTAGCACAGACACGCAGTATTTT.

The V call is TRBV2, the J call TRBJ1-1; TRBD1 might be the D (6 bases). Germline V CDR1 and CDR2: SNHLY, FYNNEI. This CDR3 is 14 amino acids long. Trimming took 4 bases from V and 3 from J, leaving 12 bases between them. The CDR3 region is CASSATTGYTEAFF. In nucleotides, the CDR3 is TGTGCCAGCAGTGCAACTACAGGGTACACTGAAGCTTTCTTT.

Here the CDR3 DNA reads TGTGCCAGCAGAGCCGGGACAGCCTACGAGCAGTACTTC. As protein: CASRAGTAYEQYF. The V gene is TRBV2, the J gene TRBJ2-7; TRBD1 matches at 7 bases. The junction had 4 bases not matched to a gene; V was cut back by 6 bases and J by 2 bases. The CDR3 covers 13 residues. Germline assignment: CDR1 SNHLY and CDR2 FYNNEI.

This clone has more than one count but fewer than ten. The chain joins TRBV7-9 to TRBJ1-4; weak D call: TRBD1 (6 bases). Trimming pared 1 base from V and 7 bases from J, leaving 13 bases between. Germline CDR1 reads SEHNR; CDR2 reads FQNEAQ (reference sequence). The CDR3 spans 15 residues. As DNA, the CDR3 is TGTGCCAGCAGCTTAGACCAGGGGATCGTTGAAAAACTGTTTTTT. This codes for CASSLDQGIVEKLFF. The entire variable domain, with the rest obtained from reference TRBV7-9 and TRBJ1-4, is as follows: DTGVSQNPRHKITKRGQNVTFRCDPISEHNRLYWYRQTLGQGPEFLTYFQNEAQLEKSRLLSDRFSAERPKGSFSTLEIQRTEQGDSAMYLCASSLDQGIVEKLFFGSGTQLSVL.

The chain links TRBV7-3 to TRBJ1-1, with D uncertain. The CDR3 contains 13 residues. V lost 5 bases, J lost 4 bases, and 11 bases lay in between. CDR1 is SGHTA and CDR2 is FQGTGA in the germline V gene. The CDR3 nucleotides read TGTGCCAGCAGCCTCGGGTCCGGCACTGAAGCTTTCTTT. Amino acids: CASSLGSGTEAFF.

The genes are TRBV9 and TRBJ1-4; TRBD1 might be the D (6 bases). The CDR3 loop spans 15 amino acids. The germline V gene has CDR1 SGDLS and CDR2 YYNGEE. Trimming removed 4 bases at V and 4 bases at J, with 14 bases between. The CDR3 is CASSPTTGYNEKLFF. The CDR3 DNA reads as TGTGCCAGCAGCCCCACCACAGGGTATAATGAAAAACTGTTTTTT.

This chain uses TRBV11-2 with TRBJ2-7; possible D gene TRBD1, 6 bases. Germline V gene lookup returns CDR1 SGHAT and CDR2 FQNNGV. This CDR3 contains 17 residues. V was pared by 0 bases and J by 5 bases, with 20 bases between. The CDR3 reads CASSLDRMLGARNEQYF. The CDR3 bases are TGTGCCAGCAGCTTAGATCGGATGTTGGGGGCTCGGAACGAGCAGTACTTC.

The CDR3 DNA reads as TGTGCCAGCAGCTTATGGGGCTACCAAGAGACCCAGTACTTC. It encodes CASSLWGYQETQYF. This chain links TRBV5-6 with TRBJ2-5; the D gene is possibly TRBD1 (5 bases). V dropped 2 bases and J dropped 0 bases, with 8 bases sitting between them. The CDR3 sequence is 14 residues long. Germline V gives CDR1 SGHDT, CDR2 YYEEEE. The whole variable domain, filled in from reference TRBV5-6 and TRBJ2-5, reads DAGVTQSPTHLIKTRGQQVTLRCSPKSGHDTVSWYQQALGQGPQFIFQYYEEEERQRGNFPDRFSGHQFPNYSSELNVNALLLGDSALYLCASSLWGYQETQYFGPGTRLLVL.

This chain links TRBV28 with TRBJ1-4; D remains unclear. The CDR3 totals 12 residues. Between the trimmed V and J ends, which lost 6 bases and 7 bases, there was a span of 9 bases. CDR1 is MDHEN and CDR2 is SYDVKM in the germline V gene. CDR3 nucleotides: TGTGCCAGCAGCGAGGAGGCTGAAAAACTGTTTTTT. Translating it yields CASSEEAEKLFF.

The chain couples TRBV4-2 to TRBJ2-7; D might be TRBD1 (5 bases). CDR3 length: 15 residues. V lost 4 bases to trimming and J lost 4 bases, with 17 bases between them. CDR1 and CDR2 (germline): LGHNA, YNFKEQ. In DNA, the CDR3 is TGTGCCAGCAGCCTTTATACAGGCAGCGAGTACGAGCAGTACTTC. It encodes CASSLYTGSEYEQYF.

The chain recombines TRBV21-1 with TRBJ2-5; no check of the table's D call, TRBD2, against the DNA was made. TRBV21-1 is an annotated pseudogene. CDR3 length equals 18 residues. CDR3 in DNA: TGTGCCAGCAGCGTAATTGCCCGGCCGGGAAATAATGAAGAGACCCAGTACTTC. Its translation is CASSVIARPGNNEETQYF.

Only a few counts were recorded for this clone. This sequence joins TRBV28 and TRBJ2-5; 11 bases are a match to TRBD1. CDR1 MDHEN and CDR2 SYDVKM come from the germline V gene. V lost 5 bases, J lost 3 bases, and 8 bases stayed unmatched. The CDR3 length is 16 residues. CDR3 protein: CASSLGTGQGEETQYF. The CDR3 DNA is TGTGCCAGCAGTCTCGGTACGGGACAGGGGGAAGAGACCCAGTACTTC.

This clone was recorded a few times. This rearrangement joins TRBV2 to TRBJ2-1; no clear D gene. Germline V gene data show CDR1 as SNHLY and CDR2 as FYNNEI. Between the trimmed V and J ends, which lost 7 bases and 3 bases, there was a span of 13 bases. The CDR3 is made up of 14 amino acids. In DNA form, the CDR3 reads TGTGCCAGCAACTATCGACTGATCTACAATGAGCAGTTCTTC. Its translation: CASNYRLIYNEQFF. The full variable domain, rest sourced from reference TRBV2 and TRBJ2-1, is EPEVTQTPSHQVTQMGQEVILRCVPISNHLYFYWYRQILGQKVEFLVSFYNNEISEKSEIFDDQFSVERPDGSNFTLKIRSTKLEDSAMYFCASNYRLIYNEQFFGPGTRLTVL.

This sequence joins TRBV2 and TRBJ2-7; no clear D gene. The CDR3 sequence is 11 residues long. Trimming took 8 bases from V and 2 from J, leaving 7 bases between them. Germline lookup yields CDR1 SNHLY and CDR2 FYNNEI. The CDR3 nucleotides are TGTGCCAGCGGCAAAACCTACGAGCAGTACTTC. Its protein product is CASGKTYEQYF.

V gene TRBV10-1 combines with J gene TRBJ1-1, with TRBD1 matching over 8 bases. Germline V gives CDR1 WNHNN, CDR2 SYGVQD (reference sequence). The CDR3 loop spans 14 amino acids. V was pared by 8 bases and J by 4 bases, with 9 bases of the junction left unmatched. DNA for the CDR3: TGCGCCAGCGCCCCAGGACAGGGTACCACTGAAGCTTTCTTT. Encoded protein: CASAPGQGTTEAFF.

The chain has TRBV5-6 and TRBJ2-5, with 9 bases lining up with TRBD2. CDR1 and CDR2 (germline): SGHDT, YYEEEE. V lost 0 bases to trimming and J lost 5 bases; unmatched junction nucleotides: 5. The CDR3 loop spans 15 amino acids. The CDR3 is CASSLGGGARETQYF. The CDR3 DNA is TGTGCCAGCAGCTTGGGCGGGGGGGCCAGGGAGACCCAGTACTTC.

The CDR3 sequence: CASSFFQASDTEAFF. The CDR3 region has the DNA TGTGCCAGCAGCTTTTTCCAGGCTTCAGACACTGAAGCTTTCTTT. The chain joins TRBV7-6 to TRBJ1-1; D is unclear. The germline gives CDR1 SGHVS, CDR2 FNYEAQ. The CDR3 runs 15 residues. The ends were cut back, 3 bases at V and 3 bases at J, with 14 bases in the middle.

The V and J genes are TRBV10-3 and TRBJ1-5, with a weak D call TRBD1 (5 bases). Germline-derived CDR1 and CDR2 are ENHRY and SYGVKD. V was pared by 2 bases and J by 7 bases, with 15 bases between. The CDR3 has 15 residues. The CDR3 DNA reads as TGTGCCATCAGTGAGAGGCAGGATAGGGGCCAGCCCCAGCATTTT. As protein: CAISERQDRGQPQHF.

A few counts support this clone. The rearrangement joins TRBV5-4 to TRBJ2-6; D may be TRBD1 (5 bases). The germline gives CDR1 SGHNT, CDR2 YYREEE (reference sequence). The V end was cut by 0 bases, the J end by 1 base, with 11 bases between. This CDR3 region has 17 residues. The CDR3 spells CASSLDRFGSGANVLTF. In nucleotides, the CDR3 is TGTGCCAGCAGCTTGGACAGGTTCGGGTCTGGGGCCAACGTCCTGACTTTC.

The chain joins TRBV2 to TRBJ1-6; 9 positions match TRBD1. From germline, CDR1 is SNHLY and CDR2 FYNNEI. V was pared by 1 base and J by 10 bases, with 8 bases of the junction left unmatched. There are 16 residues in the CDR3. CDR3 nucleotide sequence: TGTGCCAGCAGTGAAGTAGGGACAGGGCCAAACTCACCCCTCCACTTT. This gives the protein CASSEVGTGPNSPLHF.